This T cell receptor (beta chain) was found in a study of control samples from healthy donors and cancer patients. Some clones are missing from TCRdb's copy, which holds only in-frame ones; the method was immunoSEQ multiplex PCR. The sample yields 150,000 to 200,000 clones, around 88% seen once. Germline assignment: CDR1 KGHDR and CDR2 SFDVKD. CDR3 size: 13 residues. V was pared by 8 bases and J by 8 bases, with 15 bases between. The receptor was derived from a young woman in good health. The sequenced sample was blood. This chain connects TRBV24-1 to TRBJ2-1, with D maybe TRBD2 (6 bases). CDR3 loop: CATTPGDWDEQFF. The CDR3 DNA sequence: TGTGCCACCACCCCGGGGGACTGGGATGAGCAGTTCTTC.